The 20 T cell receptor beta chains listed next were all sequenced from one sample in a study of Graves' ophthalmopathy and Graves' hyperthyroidism. CDR3 regions of TCR beta were amplified from RNA transcripts. HTBI-primed first-round RT-PCR preceded second-round multiplex PCR. TCRdb reprocessed the multiplex PCR reads via MiXCR and lists one record per CDR3 protein. The repertoire holds about 600,000 distinct CDR3 sequences, with just under 40% as singletons. Sequencing was performed on peripheral blood or thyroid tissue (not recorded which). These receptors all come from an adult man with Graves' hyperthyroidism.

The rearrangement links TRBV20-1 to TRBJ2-7; D uncertain. The CDR3 extends over 10 amino acids. In germline, CDR1 is DFQATT, CDR2 SNEGSKA (reference sequence). The CDR3 DNA reads as TGCAGGCTCGGCCCCTACGAGCAGTACTTC. Its translation: CRLGPYEQYF.

The rearrangement joins TRBV29-1 to TRBJ2-5, with a tentative D call TRBD2 (6 bases). The CDR3 has 14 amino acids. Germline CDR1 and CDR2: SQVTM and ANQGSEA. V was pared by 8 bases and J by 2 bases, with 18 bases between. CDR3 DNA: TGCAGCTTGGCTCAGGGTGGGAGGCAAGAGACCCAGTACTTC. Protein product: CSLAQGGRQETQYF.

V gene TRBV12-3 or TRBV12-4 combines with J gene TRBJ2-2, with D perhaps TRBD1 (6 bases). V was pared by 5 bases and J by 3 bases, with 16 bases between. The CDR3 spans 16 residues. The CDR3 sequence: CASSIETGKDTGELFF. In DNA form, the CDR3 reads TGTGCCAGCAGTATAGAGACAGGAAAAGACACCGGGGAGCTGTTTTTT.

This clonotype was observed at least ten times. The chain couples TRBV10-2 to TRBJ2-7; D is perhaps TRBD1 or TRBD2 (5 bases each). CDR1 is WSHSY and CDR2 is SAAADI in the germline V gene. V lost 5 bases to trimming and J lost 6 bases, with 14 bases between them. The CDR3 has 13 amino acids. The CDR3 bases are TGCGCCAGCAGTAAGGGACCAGAGGGCGAGCAGTACTTC. It codes for CASSKGPEGEQYF.

V usage is TRBV12-3 or TRBV12-4 and J usage is TRBJ2-3; 10 nucleotides align to TRBD2. CDR3 length: 18 residues. Germline trimming cut 6 bases from V and 5 bases from J; bases unmatched to any gene: 17. The CDR3 loop reads CASSPGTRTSGGGDTQYF. The CDR3 DNA is TGTGCCAGCAGCCCAGGGACCCGGACTAGCGGAGGGGGAGATACGCAGTATTTT.

This clonotype was counted between two and nine times. The J gene is TRBJ1-4, the V gene TRBV10-3; weak D call: TRBD1 (5 bases). CDR1 is ENHRY and CDR2 is SYGVKD in the germline V gene. V was pared by 5 bases and J by 3 bases, with 13 bases between. The CDR3 is made up of 15 amino acids. CDR3 region: CAISNQGTANEKLFF. The CDR3 DNA reads TGTGCCATCAGTAACCAGGGAACCGCTAATGAAAAACTGTTTTTT.

This clonotype came up many times. This chain links TRBV2 with TRBJ1-1; D is unresolved. Trimming removed 10 bases from V and 4 bases from J, with 13 bases in between. This CDR3 is built from 12 residues. Germline CDR1 SNHLY, CDR2 FYNNEI. The CDR3 sequence: CATGLRVTEAFF. CDR3 nucleotides: TGTGCCACCGGGCTACGGGTCACTGAAGCTTTCTTT.

Notes on this clonotype: At one end the junction does not follow the germline gene, possibly because of a read error. V usage is TRBV19 and J usage is TRBJ2-5; 12 bases fit TRBD2. Germline CDR1 is LNHDA and CDR2 is SQIVND (reference sequence). The CDR3 length is 14 residues. The DNA of the CDR3 is TGTGCCAGTAGTGCGGCTAGCGGGAGGGGGCCCCCGTTCTTC. Translated, it gives CASSAASGRGPPFF.

This clonotype has at least ten counts. The chain is built from TRBV6-5 and TRBJ1-1; D ambiguous. Trimming cost V 5 bases and J 1 base, with 11 bases left between them. CDR3 length equals 14 residues. CDR1 and CDR2 from the germline V gene are MNHEY and SVGAGI. CDR3 protein: CASSPASPNTEAFF. The CDR3 DNA follows: TGTGCCAGCAGTCCCGCCAGCCCGAACACTGAAGCTTTCTTT.

The chain joins TRBV28 to TRBJ2-2; D possibly corresponds to TRBD1 (6 bases). This CDR3 is 13 amino acids long. The V gene lost 6 bases and the J gene lost 7 bases, with 12 bases spanning the gap. CDR1 and CDR2 from the germline V gene are MDHEN and SYDVKM. The CDR3 DNA reads TGTGCCAGCAGCAGGCAGGGGATCGGGGAGCTGTTTTTT. Translating gives CASSRQGIGELFF. Full variable domain (outside the CDR3, taken from reference TRBV28 and TRBJ2-2): DVKVTQSSRYLVKRTGEKVFLECVQDMDHENMFWYRQDPGLGLRLIYFSYDVKMKEKGDIPEGYSVSREKKERFSLILESASTNQTSMYLCASSRQGIGELFFGEGSRLTVL.

This clonotype was recorded at least ten times. The V and J genes are TRBV19 and TRBJ2-7; possible D gene TRBD2, 6 bases. Germline values: CDR1 LNHDA, CDR2 SQIVND (reference sequence). The length of the CDR3 is 15 residues. Trimming shortened V by 3 bases and J by 3 bases, and 15 bases separated the two germline ends. CDR3 DNA sequence: TGTGCCAGTAGTATCGCTCTCGGGACTGACTACGAGCAGTACTTC. Residues: CASSIALGTDYEQYF.

A single count supports this clonotype. The V gene is TRBV7-8, the J gene TRBJ2-7; perhaps TRBD1 as D (6 bases). Trimming removed 1 base at V and 3 bases at J, with 13 bases between. Germline-derived CDR1 and CDR2 are SGHVS and FQNEAQ. This CDR3 is 15 amino acids long. The chain's CDR3 is CASSLEAGAGYEQYF. CDR3 nucleotide sequence: TGTGCCAGCAGCTTAGAGGCAGGGGCAGGCTACGAGCAGTACTTC.

This chain joins TRBV9 and TRBJ2-6; 7 nucleotides align to TRBD2. This CDR3 is built from 17 residues. V shed 0 bases, J shed 1 base, and the junction held 4 bases outside the gene matches. Germline values: CDR1 SGDLS, CDR2 YYNGEE. CDR3 sequence: CASSVGGGLSGANVLTF. CDR3 DNA: TGTGCCAGCAGCGTAGGGGGAGGGTTATCTGGGGCCAACGTCCTGACTTTC. Complete variable domain (other parts from reference TRBV9 and TRBJ2-6): DSGVTQTPKHLITATGQRVTLRCSPRSGDLSVYWYQQSLDQGLQFLIQYYNGEERAKGNILERFSAQQFPDLHSELNLSSLELGDSALYFCASSVGGGLSGANVLTFGAGSRLTVL.

This chain joins TRBV7-9 and TRBJ2-7, with 7 bases that match TRBD1. V was clipped by 1 base and J by 0 bases; unmatched bases: 3. Per germline, CDR1 SEHNR and CDR2 FQNEAQ (reference sequence). The CDR3 is 15 amino acids. The CDR3 DNA reads as TGTGCCAGCAGCTTAGTTACAGGGGTCTCCTACGAGCAGTACTTC. This codes for CASSLVTGVSYEQYF.

The chain combines TRBV25-1 with TRBJ1-1; 9 bases agree with TRBD1. CDR3 length equals 14 residues. CDR1 MGHDK and CDR2 SYGVNS come from the germline V gene. V shed 8 bases, J shed 6 bases, and the junction held 10 bases outside the gene matches. CDR3 nucleotide sequence: TGTGCCAGCGAAACAGGGGGCAAGGACTCTGAAGCTTTCTTT. It is translated as CASETGGKDSEAFF.

This clonotype has only a few counts. The V call is TRBV10-3, the J call TRBJ1-6; D is perhaps TRBD1 (5 bases). V was shortened by 11 bases and J by 3 bases, with 23 bases between the two germline ends. The CDR3 is made up of 17 amino acids. The germline V gene encodes CDR1 ENHRY and CDR2 SYGVKD. Here the CDR3 reads CAWSAGQKNLYNSPLHF. CDR3 DNA: TGTGCCTGGAGTGCGGGGCAGAAGAACCTCTATAATTCACCCCTCCACTTT.

This clonotype was observed many times. At one end the junction does not follow the germline gene, possibly because of a read error. CDR3 loop: CASSLTENAGELFF. CDR3 nucleotide sequence: TGTGCCAGCAGCTTAACAGAGAACGCCGGGGAGCTGTTTTTT. The V call is TRBV7-3, the J call TRBJ2-2, with D unclear. The germline gives CDR1 SGHTA, CDR2 FQGTGA. The length of the CDR3 is 14 residues.

This clonotype was recorded at least ten times. The V and J genes are TRBV10-3 and TRBJ1-2; D remains unclear. Germline V CDR1 and CDR2: ENHRY, SYGVKD. CDR3 size: 11 residues. Trimming stripped 3 bases from V and 5 bases from J, with 4 bases between. CDR3 in amino acids: CAISDEYGYTF. For the CDR3, the DNA is TGTGCCATCAGTGACGAGTATGGCTACACCTTC.

This clonotype was seen a handful of times. The CDR3 nucleotides are TGTGCCAGCAGCAGGGACAGGGGGCACGGGGGCACTGAAGCTTTCTTT. It is translated as CASSRDRGHGGTEAFF. The chain recombines TRBV5-5 with TRBJ1-1; 12 bases are a match to TRBD1. The V gene end was trimmed by 4 bases and the J gene end by 4 bases; junction bases not matched to a gene: 8. There are 16 residues in the CDR3. Germline V gene data show CDR1 as SGHKS and CDR2 as YYEKEE (reference sequence). Filled out from reference TRBV5-5 and TRBJ1-1, the complete variable domain reads DAGVTQSPTHLIKTRGQQVTLRCSPISGHKSVSWYQQVLGQGPQFIFQYYEKEERGRGNFPDRFSARQFPNYSSELNVNALLLGDSALYLCASSRDRGHGGTEAFFGQGTRLTVV.

The V and J genes are TRBV29-1 and TRBJ1-2, with D hard to call. Germline V gene data show CDR1 as SQVTM and CDR2 as ANQGSEA. The CDR3 extends over 12 amino acids. Trimming shortened V by 4 bases and J by 10 bases, and 16 bases separated the two germline ends. CDR3 in DNA: TGCAGCGTTGTAAGTGGAATGGCGCTCTACACCTTC. Translation gives CSVVSGMALYTF.